A selection of T cell receptor beta chains follows, all from one sample in a study of blood T cell repertoires in COVID-19. The data were produced by immunoSEQ multiplex PCR, yet TCRdb's version contains in-frame clones alone and is incomplete. The data contain some 200,000 clones, about 88% of them singletons. The source material was peripheral blood. The origin of the receptors is a man aged 50-59 years with COVID-19, enrolled during active disease. The CDR3 runs from the conserved cysteine through the conserved F or W. Fields, in order: V gene, D gene, CDR3 protein. The D gene is left open where the match is weak.

TRBV4-1,TRBD1,CASSQDRTGRNYGYTF
TRBV6-5,TRBD2,CASSTSGSPADTQYF
TRBV7-3,-,CASSLYGQGGTDTQYF
TRBV6-5,-,CASSKPSDTGELFF
TRBV6-5,-,CASSYSGQGIGEQYF
TRBV6-6,TRBD1,CASSVRRTGGTDTQYF
TRBV28,TRBD2,CASSFLAGANTGELFF
TRBV10-3,-,CAISDARHTDTQYF
TRBV6-5,TRBD2,CASSYIGGEQYF
TRBV19,TRBD1,CASRDPGQSFGRNQPQHF
TRBV6-5,-,CASSFRGGSEAFF
TRBV4-2,-,CASSQEVRSTEAFF
TRBV7-8,TRBD1,CASSPRQGLANNYGYTF
TRBV19,-,CASSGRVNTEAFF
TRBV29-1,TRBD1,CSVERDRGRSETQYF
TRBV27,TRBD2,CASSLGRASGSYEQFF
TRBV29-1,TRBD1,CSVEKGTVGFYEQYF
TRBV7-8,-,CASSFETSSIHEQYF
TRBV19,-,CASSMRHPRSYEQYF
TRBV28,-,CASSLWQVGGTEAFF
TRBV4-2,-,CASSQELRGGTGELFF
TRBV9,-,CASSVEAAPYEQYF
TRBV5-1,TRBD1,CASSQGQAANEQFF
TRBV3-1/TRBV3-2,-,CASSQVISTDTQYF
TRBV10-1,-,CASSNQGKTFF
TRBV7-6,-,CASSSHRATNEKLFF
TRBV27,TRBD2,CASRKLAGGYNEQFF
TRBV6-1,TRBD1,CASSDNRGRGKPQHF
TRBV21-1,-,CASSKERKETQYF
TRBV30,TRBD2,CAWSILAGGPRDTQYF
TRBV6-1,TRBD2,CASSVESRGGVARETQYF
TRBV24-1,TRBD2,CATSGRGDTDTQYF
TRBV3-1/TRBV3-2,TRBD2,CARESGVVTDTQYF
TRBV5-4,-,CASSPDRGRQETQYF
TRBV5-1,-,CASSPGEGSYEQYF
TRBV6-5,TRBD1,CASARTGDRSTEAFF
TRBV6-6,-,CASSDRNEQFF
TRBV27,-,CASMGLTRTDTQYF
TRBV3-1/TRBV3-2,TRBD1,CASSQPGQGNYGYTF
TRBV11-2,TRBD1,CASSPGTGGWEQYF
TRBV11-2,TRBD1,CAVRGQPNTEAFF
TRBV10-3,-,CAISVGTTEAFF
TRBV28,TRBD1,CASSSQGAGTGELFF
TRBV29-1,TRBD2,CRFREWREEILYNEQFF
TRBV4-1,-,CASSQDELGLSTTNEKLFF
TRBV10-3,-,CAISESPGVDEQYF
TRBV5-1,TRBD1,CASSPGTGYSYEQYF
TRBV5-1,-,CASTDLQGTDTQYF
TRBV5-4,-,CASSREGLGANYGYTF
TRBV6-2/TRBV6-3,-,CASSAAGSNQPQHF
TRBV30,-,CAWIGGQGTGELFF
TRBV6-1,-,CASSEREGYEQYF
TRBV4-1,TRBD1,CASSQEVTGDQPQHF
TRBV12-5,-,CASGRGAEETQYF